This T cell receptor beta chain was captured in a study of CD8 T cells in ankylosing spondylitis. Study-level points and caveats: Ankylosing spondylitis blood appeared to be characterized by a TCR beta motif of roughly eight highly homologous variants.

Preparation of TCR beta libraries was done by quantitative 5'-RACE with molecular barcodes. A single record per CDR3 protein comes from TCRdb applying MiXCR to the 5' RACE reads. The table has about 36,000 distinct CDR3 sequences, around an eighth seen once. This clonotype has only a few counts. Its specificity is unknown. This TCR was recovered from a male donor with ankylosing spondylitis. Sequenced input: synovial fluid, either unsorted or a sorted T cell fraction (not recorded which).

The CDR3 DNA is TGTGCCTGGGGCGCGGGGCCAGTCCCGCAGTATTTT. It translates to CAWGAGPVPQYF. V usage is TRBV30 and J usage is TRBJ2-3; TRBD2 is a possible D gene (6 bases). The length of the CDR3 is 12 residues. Germline V lookup: CDR1 GTSNPN, CDR2 SVGIG (reference sequence). V was shortened by 5 bases and J by 10 bases, with 16 bases between the two germline ends. The full variable domain, completed using reference TRBV30 and TRBJ2-3, is SQTIHQWPATLVQPVGSPLSLECTVEGTSNPNLYWYRQAAGRGLQLLFYSVGIGQISSEVPQNLSASRPQDRQFILSSKKLLLSDSGFYLCAWGAGPVPQYFGPGTRLTVL.